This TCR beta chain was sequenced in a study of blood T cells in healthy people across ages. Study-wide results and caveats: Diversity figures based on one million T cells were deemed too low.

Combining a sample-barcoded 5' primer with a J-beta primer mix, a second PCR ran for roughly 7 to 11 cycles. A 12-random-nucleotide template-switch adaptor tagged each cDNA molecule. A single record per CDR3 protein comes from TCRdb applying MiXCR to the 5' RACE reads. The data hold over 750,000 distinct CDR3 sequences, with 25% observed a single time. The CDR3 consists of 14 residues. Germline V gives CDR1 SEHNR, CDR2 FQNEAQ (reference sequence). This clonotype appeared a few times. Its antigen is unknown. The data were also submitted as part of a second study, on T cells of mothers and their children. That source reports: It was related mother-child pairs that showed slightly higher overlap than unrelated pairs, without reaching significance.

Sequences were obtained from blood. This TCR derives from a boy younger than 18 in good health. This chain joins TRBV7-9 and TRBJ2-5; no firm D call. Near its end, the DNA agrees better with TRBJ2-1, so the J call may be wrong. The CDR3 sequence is CASSLPSRIREQFF. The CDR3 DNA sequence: TGTGCCAGCAGCCTCCCTAGTCGTATTAGAGAGCAGTTCTTC.